The 14 T cell receptor beta chains reported below all come from one sample, sequenced in a study of T cell responses to AZD1222 COVID-19 vaccine. The assay was immunoSEQ multiplex PCR, and TCRdb's table has in-frame clones only and misses some. In the table there are around 89,000 clones, about nine tenths of which are singletons. This specimen consisted of peripheral blood, obtained on day 0 of AZD1222 vaccination. These receptors were collected from an adult in good health.

The gene calls are TRBV7-9 and TRBJ1-1, with no clear D. Between the trimmed V and J ends, which lost 8 bases and 0 bases, there was a span of 16 bases. Germline CDR1 reads SEHNR; CDR2 reads FQNEAQ (reference sequence). The CDR3 totals 15 residues. In nucleotides, the CDR3 is TGTGCCAGCGACCTCCGAACCGGTATGAACACTGAAGCTTTCTTT. Its protein product is CASDLRTGMNTEAFF. The complete variable domain, with remaining parts taken from reference TRBV7-9 and TRBJ1-1, reads DTGVSQNPRHKITKRGQNVTFRCDPISEHNRLYWYRQTLGQGPEFLTYFQNEAQLEKSRLLSDRFSAERPKGSFSTLEIQRTEQGDSAMYLCASDLRTGMNTEAFFGQGTRLTVV.

V is TRBV30 and J is TRBJ1-1; weak D call: TRBD1 (6 bases). This CDR3 has 14 residues. Deletions cut 2 bases from V and 1 base from J, with 11 bases between. Germline V gene lookup returns CDR1 GTSNPN and CDR2 SVGIG (reference sequence). This chain's CDR3 is CAWSQTRGNTEAFF. CDR3 in DNA: TGTGCCTGGAGTCAGACCAGGGGGAACACTGAAGCTTTCTTT.

This CDR3 reads CASSLLKGSSGNTIYF. In DNA form, the CDR3 reads TGTGCCAGCAGCTTATTGAAGGGAAGCTCTGGAAACACCATATATTTT. The rearrangement uses TRBV7-9 and TRBJ1-3; D remains unclear. The V gene's germline CDR1 is SEHNR and CDR2 FQNEAQ (reference sequence). The CDR3 sequence is 16 residues long. Trimming cost V 2 bases and J 0 bases, with 11 bases left between them.

J is TRBJ2-2 and V is TRBV5-4; D ambiguous. V dropped 2 bases and J dropped 0 bases, with 11 bases sitting between them. The CDR3 is made up of 16 amino acids. The germline V gene has CDR1 SGHNT and CDR2 YYREEE (reference sequence). Here the CDR3 reads CASSLGSVANTGELFF. The CDR3 DNA sequence: TGTGCCAGCAGCTTAGGCTCAGTCGCGAACACCGGGGAGCTGTTTTTT.

Remarks on this clone: Other DNA sequences in this specimen translate into the identical CDR3. This chain uses TRBV29-1 with TRBJ2-5; D is uncertain. Germline CDR1 and CDR2: SQVTM and ANQGSEA. V was pared by 8 bases and J by 2 bases, with 9 bases between. CDR3 length equals 11 residues. CDR3 protein: CSHLEQETQYF. The CDR3 DNA reads TGCAGCCACCTGGAGCAAGAGACCCAGTACTTC.

The chain joins TRBV5-1 to TRBJ2-7, with 11 nucleotides matching TRBD2. V shed 4 bases and J 4 bases; nucleotides not matched to a gene: 4. There are 14 residues in the CDR3. Per germline, CDR1 SGHRS and CDR2 YFSETQ. CDR3 coding DNA: TGCGCCAGCAGCGCGGGACTAGCGGTGTACGAGCAGTACTTC. It codes for CASSAGLAVYEQYF.

V gene TRBV7-9 combines with J gene TRBJ2-5, with 7 bases lining up with TRBD1. Losses at the gene ends were 5 bases for V and 4 bases for J; bases not matched to a gene: 7. The germline V gene has CDR1 SEHNR and CDR2 FQNEAQ (reference sequence). The CDR3 length is 14 residues. CDR3 region: CASSPGTASETQYF. CDR3 bases: TGTGCCAGCAGCCCCGGGACAGCTTCAGAGACCCAGTACTTC.

The chain joins TRBV30 to TRBJ1-5; no clear D. This CDR3 region has 15 residues. Trimming left V 1 base short and J 2 bases short, with 12 bases between. CDR1 GTSNPN and CDR2 SVGIG come from the germline V gene (reference sequence). CDR3: CAWSAGFPGNQPQHF. DNA for the CDR3: TGTGCCTGGAGTGCGGGGTTCCCCGGCAATCAGCCCCAGCATTTT.

The chain links TRBV5-1 to TRBJ2-1; 10 bases agree with TRBD2. The CDR3 sequence is 18 residues long. CDR1 SGHRS and CDR2 YFSETQ come from the germline V gene. The V gene end was trimmed by 2 bases and the J gene end by 0 bases; junction bases not matched to a gene: 8. CDR3 amino acids: CASSFKLAGSSSYNEQFF. CDR3 bases: TGCGCCAGCAGCTTCAAACTAGCGGGGTCGAGCTCCTACAATGAGCAGTTCTTC.

CDR3 nucleotide sequence: TGTGCCAGCAGCTTAGTCGGGACGTACTCCTACAATGAGCAGTTCTTC. This encodes CASSLVGTYSYNEQFF. This chain connects TRBV7-2 to TRBJ2-1; TRBD1 or TRBD2 may be the D gene (5 bases each). Trimming took 1 base from V and 0 from J, leaving 10 bases between them. In germline, CDR1 is SGHTA, CDR2 FQGNSA. This CDR3 contains 16 residues.

The chain couples TRBV20-1 to TRBJ1-5; D might be TRBD1 (5 bases). V was cut by 3 bases and J by 6 bases, with 12 bases left in between. The CDR3 is 13 amino acids. CDR1 and CDR2 from the germline V gene are DFQATT and SNEGSKA (reference sequence). Here the CDR3 DNA reads TGCAGTGCTAGTAGTGGGAGGGGTCAGCCCCAGCATTTT. As protein: CSASSGRGQPQHF.

This chain connects TRBV5-1 to TRBJ2-7; 7 bases align to TRBD1. The CDR3 loop spans 14 amino acids. Trimming removed 7 bases from V and 2 bases from J; junction bases left unmatched: 9. Germline-derived CDR1 and CDR2 are SGHRS and YFSETQ. The CDR3 DNA is TGCGCCAGCCGCGAGGGGGCTCAAGCCTACGAGCAGTACTTC. It yields the protein CASREGAQAYEQYF.

The chain employs TRBV27 and TRBJ2-2; no clear D gene. The germline V gene encodes CDR1 MNHEY and CDR2 SMNVEV (reference sequence). V was cut by 8 bases and J by 7 bases, with 8 bases left in between. CDR3 length: 11 residues. CDR3 DNA: TGTGCCAGCGCCCGTCGCGGGGAGCTGTTTTTT. Translation: CASARRGELFF.

J is TRBJ1-5 and V is TRBV7-2; D is uncertain. This CDR3 has 15 residues. Germline V gives CDR1 SGHTA, CDR2 FQGNSA. V lost 5 bases and J lost 7, with 18 bases in between. The CDR3 nucleotides are TGTGCCAGCAGCCTTAATGCGGGCAGATACCAGCCCCAGCATTTT. Encoded protein: CASSLNAGRYQPQHF. The variable domain in full, completed from reference TRBV7-2 and TRBJ1-5, reads GAGVSQSPSNKVTEKGKDVELRCDPISGHTALYWYRQSLGQGLEFLIYFQGNSAPDKSGLPSDRFSAERTGGSVSTLTIQRTQQEDSAVYLCASSLNAGRYQPQHFGDGTRLSIL.